This paragraph reports one TCR beta chain. The antigen remains unidentified. Data came from immunoSEQ multiplex PCR; TCRdb stores just in-frame clones and leaves some out. The sample holds around 92,000 clones, more than 70% seen once. The CDR3 is 15 residues long. The germline V gene encodes CDR1 LNHNV and CDR2 YYDKDF (reference sequence). Trimming took off 0 bases at V and 4 bases at J, with 9 bases between the two ends. The data originate from a study of graft-versus-host responses after intestinal transplantation. Points from the study as a whole: Analysis identified GvH clones in recipient marrow, with some appearing first in ileum or blood.

Sequenced here: PBMCs, sampled 255 days after intestinal transplant. The chain is built from TRBV15 and TRBJ1-4; no reliable D call. The origin of this receptor is a human patient who received an intestinal transplant, so some T cells may come from the graft donor. CDR3 protein: CATSRDGQVNEKLFF. CDR3 in DNA: TGTGCCACCAGCAGAGATGGGCAGGTTAATGAAAAACTGTTTTTT. Full variable domain (missing parts from reference TRBV15 and TRBJ1-4): DAMVIQNPRYQVTQFGKPVTLSCSQTLNHNVMYWYQQKSSQAPKLLFHYYDKDFNNEADTPDNFQSRRPNTSFCFLDIRSPGLGDTAMYLCATSRDGQVNEKLFFGSGTQLSVL.